This is a list of T cell receptor beta chains from one sample in a study of OX40 agonist ivuxolimab in advanced cancers. This table comes from immunoSEQ multiplex PCR, and its TCRdb copy is limited to in-frame clones, with some not included. This sample yields over 70,000 clones, of which about 88% are seen a single time; around 0.29% belongs to the top ten. The sample was CD4+ or CD8+ T cells sorted from blood, taken in a trial of the OX40 agonist ivuxolimab. The receptors stem from an adult with an advanced solid tumor such as melanoma, head and neck, liver or kidney cancer. CDR3s include the opening cysteine and the closing phenylalanine or tryptophan. D genes are given only for firm matches. The size field is filled for only some rows; it gives once, few, many or a size class.

D: TRBD2
V: TRBV25-1
J: TRBJ2-3
size: -
DNA: TGTGCCAGCAGTGAGCAGCGGGGGACACGAGGGACGCAGTATTTT
CDR3: CASSEQRGTRGTQYF

D: -
V: TRBV5-4
J: TRBJ2-3
size: -
DNA: TGTGCCAGCAGCAGGGGAGGCGCGTCTAGCACAGATACGCAGTATTTT
CDR3: CASSRGGASSTDTQYF

D: -
V: TRBV20-1
J: TRBJ1-2
size: -
DNA: TGCAGTGCTCGCTATGGCTACACCTTC
CDR3: CSARYGYTF

D: TRBD1
V: TRBV19
J: TRBJ2-5
size: -
DNA: TGTGCCAGTAGTATCAACAGGGGGGAGACCCAGTACTTC
CDR3: CASSINRGETQYF

D: -
V: TRBV6-1
J: TRBJ2-4
size: once
DNA: TGTGCCAGCAGTGAAAGGGGAGGGGGGCGGACACTAGCCAAAAACATTCAGTACTTC
CDR3: CASSERGGGRTLAKNIQYF

D: TRBD1
V: TRBV9
J: TRBJ1-1
size: -
DNA: TGTGCCAGCAGCGTAGTTGGGACAGACACTGAAGCTTTCTTT
CDR3: CASSVVGTDTEAFF

D: -
V: TRBV19
J: TRBJ1-1
size: -
DNA: TGTGCCAGTAAGACGGGGAACACTGAAGCTTTCTTT
CDR3: CASKTGNTEAFF

D: -
V: TRBV20-1
J: TRBJ2-1
size: once
DNA: TGCAGTGCTAGAGAAATAGGGGGGCAGTTCTTC
CDR3: CSAREIGGQFF

D: TRBD1
V: TRBV30
J: TRBJ1-2
size: -
DNA: TGTGCCTGGGAAAGGGACAGGGGGTGGCCGCACACCTTC
CDR3: CAWERDRGWPHTF

D: TRBD1
V: TRBV7-7
J: TRBJ1-2
size: -
DNA: TGTGCTAGCAGCCCCGGGACAGGGGTCTATGGCTACACCTTC
CDR3: CASSPGTGVYGYTF

D: TRBD1
V: TRBV18
J: TRBJ1-6
size: -
DNA: TGTGCCAGCTCGCGGACAGGGGGTTTGAATTCACCCCTCCACTTT
CDR3: CASSRTGGLNSPLHF

D: -
V: TRBV11-2
J: TRBJ2-1
size: -
DNA: TGTGCCAGCAGCTTAGTACAGGCAGACAATGAGCAGTTCTTC
CDR3: CASSLVQADNEQFF

D: TRBD2
V: TRBV7-2
J: TRBJ2-5
size: -
DNA: TGTGCCAGCAGCGCCGTGGGACTAGCGGGGGGAGAGACCCAGTACTTC
CDR3: CASSAVGLAGGETQYF

D: TRBD1
V: TRBV2
J: TRBJ2-1
size: few
DNA: TGTGCCAGCAGTGATGTAGGACAGGACAATGAGCAGTTCTTC
CDR3: CASSDVGQDNEQFF

D: -
V: TRBV18
J: TRBJ2-3
size: once
DNA: TGTGCCAGCTCGTACAGGGATTACGCAGATACGCAGTATTTT
CDR3: CASSYRDYADTQYF

D: TRBD1
V: TRBV9
J: TRBJ2-1
size: -
DNA: TGTGCCAGCAGCGCCGGGACAGGGGCTGCGGGTGAGCAGTTCTTC
CDR3: CASSAGTGAAGEQFF

D: -
V: TRBV4-3
J: TRBJ1-2
size: -
DNA: TGCGCCAGCAGCCACAATCGGAATGGCTACACCTTC
CDR3: CASSHNRNGYTF

D: -
V: TRBV6-5
J: TRBJ2-7
size: -
DNA: TGTGCCAGCAGTGATTTTTTAGAGCAGTACTTC
CDR3: CASSDFLEQYF

D: -
V: TRBV30
J: TRBJ1-5
size: -
DNA: TGTGCCTGGAGTCCGGGGGGGTATCAGCCCCAGCATTTT
CDR3: CAWSPGGYQPQHF

D: -
V: TRBV7-9
J: TRBJ2-3
size: -
DNA: TGTGCCAGCAGCCGCCTCCCCCCAGATACGCAGTATTTT
CDR3: CASSRLPPDTQYF

D: -
V: TRBV9
J: TRBJ2-7
size: -
DNA: TGTGCCAGCAGCGTAGTCACGGGGGGCCCCCTCGGCGAGCAGTACTTC
CDR3: CASSVVTGGPLGEQYF

D: -
V: TRBV5-1
J: TRBJ1-1
size: -
DNA: TGCGCCAGCAGCTTGTCGACAGGTCTAAGTTACACTGAAGCTTTCTTT
CDR3: CASSLSTGLSYTEAFF

D: TRBD1
V: TRBV7-8
J: TRBJ1-5
size: few
DNA: TGTGCCAGCAGCCGGACAGGGGATAGCAATCAGCCCCAGCATTTT
CDR3: CASSRTGDSNQPQHF

D: TRBD2
V: TRBV7-9
J: TRBJ2-1
size: -
DNA: TGTGCCAGCAGCAGCGGGGGGCAACAGCAGTTCTTC
CDR3: CASSSGGQQQFF

D: TRBD1
V: TRBV7-9
J: TRBJ1-4
size: -
DNA: TGTGCCAGCAGCCCGGGAACAGGGGTGCCTAATGAAAAACTGTTTTTT
CDR3: CASSPGTGVPNEKLFF

D: TRBD1
V: TRBV5-3
J: TRBJ1-4
size: -
DNA: TGTGCCAGAAGCACACGGACAGGGGTAAGGGAAAAACTGTTTTTT
CDR3: CARSTRTGVREKLFF

D: -
V: TRBV4-1
J: TRBJ1-2
size: -
DNA: TGCGCCAGCAGCCAAGATGGGGCCAAATTAAACTATGGCTACACCTTC
CDR3: CASSQDGAKLNYGYTF

D: TRBD1
V: TRBV7-2
J: TRBJ1-1
size: -
DNA: TGTGCCAGCAGCCACAGACAGGGGCTGGCTTTCTTT
CDR3: CASSHRQGLAFF

D: TRBD1
V: TRBV2
J: TRBJ1-1
size: -
DNA: TGTGCCAGCAGTGGGAGGGGGCGGAACACTGAAGCTTTCTTT
CDR3: CASSGRGRNTEAFF

D: -
V: TRBV19
J: TRBJ1-2
size: -
DNA: TGTGCCAGTAAGGGAGGGACTTTCGATGGCTACACCTTC
CDR3: CASKGGTFDGYTF

D: -
V: TRBV19
J: TRBJ2-1
size: -
DNA: TGTGCCAGTGGCTCGAATGAGCAGTTCTTC
CDR3: CASGSNEQFF

D: -
V: TRBV6-5
J: TRBJ1-2
size: -
DNA: TGTGCCACACGCCGTGGGGGCTACACCTTC
CDR3: CATRRGGYTF

D: TRBD2
V: TRBV9
J: TRBJ2-5
size: -
DNA: TGTGCCAGCAGCGTATATGGTAGCGGGGGGGCAAGGAGTGGAGAGACCCAGTACTTC
CDR3: CASSVYGSGGARSGETQYF